These T cell receptor beta chains were read from a single sample in a study of blood T cells in healthy people across ages. TCRdb analysed the 5' RACE reads with MiXCR anew, one entry per CDR3 protein. The sample has approximately 1.5 million distinct CDR3 sequences, 35% to 45% seen once; the top ten hold around 4%. Sequencing input: blood. The source of these receptors is a woman younger than 30 in good health. CDR3s include the opening cysteine and the closing phenylalanine or tryptophan. Each record gives: clone size, D gene, J gene, V gene, CDR3 DNA, CDR3 protein. A D gene is named only where the DNA matches it firmly. Expanded clones are given a class, and other clones once, few, many or no size at all.

>once|NA|TRBJ1-2|TRBV29-1
TGCAGCGGTGACGGGACGTTCGGCTACACCTTC
CSGDGTFGYTF
>NA|NA|TRBJ2-7|TRBV6-5
TGTGCCAGCAGTCGCCGGGACACCCGGGGAGAGCAGTACTTC
CASSRRDTRGEQYF
>NA|NA|TRBJ2-7|TRBV15
TGTGCCACCAGCAGAGGGGGAGCTATAAGCTCCTACAATGAGCAGTACTTC
CATSRGGAISSYNEQYF
>NA|NA|TRBJ2-7|TRBV9
TGTGCCAGCAGCGTCTTCCGGGACAACTACGAGCAGTACTTC
CASSVFRDNYEQYF
>few|NA|TRBJ2-1|TRBV4-3
TGCGCCAGCAGCCAAGACTCAGAGGCGGGTCTTTACAATGAGCAGTTCTTC
CASSQDSEAGLYNEQFF
>NA|NA|TRBJ1-1|TRBV6-5
TGTGCCAGCAGTTACTCCCCGGGTCGCCGACCGGACACTGAAGCTTTCTTT
CASSYSPGRRPDTEAFF
>few|NA|TRBJ2-7|TRBV27
TGTGCCACCCGGTACCGAAGCTCCTACGAGCAGTACTTC
CATRYRSSYEQYF
>NA|TRBD1|TRBJ2-5|TRBV12-3/TRBV12-4
TGTGCCAGCAGGAGACAGGGGCCTGAAGAGACCCAGTACTTC
CASRRQGPEETQYF
>few|NA|TRBJ2-7|TRBV20-1
TGCAGTGCTAGAACCCTTTCGGGGGTTCTTTCCTACGAGCAGTACTTC
CSARTLSGVLSYEQYF
>NA|NA|TRBJ2-7|TRBV29-1
TGCAGCGGACCGCAACCGAGCTCCTACGAGCAGTACTTC
CSGPQPSSYEQYF
>NA|NA|TRBJ2-6|TRBV18
TGTGCCAGCTCACCACCGGGCAGCCTCTCTGGGGCCAACGTCCTGACTTTC
CASSPPGSLSGANVLTF
>few|NA|TRBJ1-3|TRBV7-9
TGTGCCAGCAGCAGGACTAGCACGGGAAACACCATATATTTT
CASSRTSTGNTIYF
>few|TRBD1|TRBJ1-5|TRBV20-1
TGCAGTGGTCAAACAGGGGGCAATCAGCCCCAGCATTTT
CSGQTGGNQPQHF
>NA|TRBD1|TRBJ1-2|TRBV27
TGTGCCAGCGGCACCCCGGACAGGGGTTATGGCTACACCTTC
CASGTPDRGYGYTF
>NA|TRBD2|TRBJ2-1|TRBV5-1
TGCGCCAGCAGCAAACTAGCGGGAGATTACAATGGGCAGTTCTTC
CASSKLAGDYNGQFF
>few|NA|TRBJ2-1|TRBV24-1
TGTGCCACCAGTGATTTAAGCCATCCCGGGGCCTACAATGAGCAGTTCTTC
CATSDLSHPGAYNEQFF
>NA|TRBD2|TRBJ2-3|TRBV6-5
TGTGCCAGCAGTTCCCGGACTAGCGGGGTCCCAGATACGCAGTATTTT
CASSSRTSGVPDTQYF
>NA|TRBD1|TRBJ2-7|TRBV20-1
TGCAGTGCTATCCGCGGGACAGGGACCTACGAGCAGTACTTC
CSAIRGTGTYEQYF
>few|NA|TRBJ2-7|TRBV29-1
TGCAGCGTTGAATCCGGACGGACCTACGAGCAGTACTTC
CSVESGRTYEQYF
>NA|TRBD2|TRBJ2-6|TRBV15
TGTGCCACCAGCAGAATGAAGATGGGGGGGTTCGATTCTGGGGCCAACGTCCTGACTTTC
CATSRMKMGGFDSGANVLTF
>few|NA|TRBJ1-5|TRBV5-1
TGCGCCAGCAGCTTGGCACAAGATCAGCCCCAGCATTTT
CASSLAQDQPQHF
>few|TRBD2|TRBJ2-1|TRBV25-1
TGTGCCAGCAGTGAGGGACTAGCGGGATTAAACTACAATGAGCAGTTCTTC
CASSEGLAGLNYNEQFF
>NA|NA|TRBJ1-4|TRBV3-1
TGTGCCAGCAGCCAAGTTGGAGCCCTAAATCGGGAAAAACTGTTTTTT
CASSQVGALNREKLFF
>NA|TRBD2|TRBJ2-1|TRBV20-1
TGCAGTGCTAGGAGAAGCGGGAGAGTTTACAATGAGCAGTTCTTC
CSARRSGRVYNEQFF
>few|TRBD1|TRBJ1-1|TRBV10-3
TGTGCCATCAGTGAGTCGAGGACAGGCGCCATGAACACTGAAGCTTTCTTT
CAISESRTGAMNTEAFF
>once|NA|TRBJ2-1|TRBV7-3
TGTGCCAGCAGCTCCAAACCGGAGGAGCGACCCTCCTACAATGAGCAGTTCTTC
CASSSKPEERPSYNEQFF
>once|TRBD2|TRBJ2-3|TRBV29-1
TGCAGCGTTAAGGGACTAGCGGGAGGGTTAGATACGCAGTATTTT
CSVKGLAGGLDTQYF
>few|TRBD2|TRBJ2-5|TRBV20-1
TGCAGTGCTAGAGTCGCGGGAGGGAGTAATGAGCAGTACTTC
CSARVAGGSNEQYF
>NA|NA|TRBJ2-3|TRBV10-3
TGTGCCATCAGCGAGTCGGGACTTGGCACAGATACGCAGTATTTT
CAISESGLGTDTQYF
>NA|NA|TRBJ1-2|TRBV20-1
TGCAGTGCTAGTCCCGGGATTATGGGCTACACCTTC
CSASPGIMGYTF
>NA|NA|TRBJ2-1|TRBV5-8
TGTGCCAGCAGCTTGGATGGGGACGAAGTGAATGAGCAGTTCTTC
CASSLDGDEVNEQFF
>few|TRBD2|TRBJ2-5|TRBV10-3
TGTGCCATCAGAGCGGGACCGAACCGGGGGACCCAGTACTTC
CAIRAGPNRGTQYF
>NA|NA|TRBJ2-1|TRBV20-1
TGCAGTGCAAACCATGGCGGGGTTTACAATGAGCAGTTCTTC
CSANHGGVYNEQFF
>few|NA|TRBJ1-1|TRBV7-2
TGTGCCAGCAGCTTAGCGGTGGGTGGGACTGAAGCTTTCTTT
CASSLAVGGTEAFF
>few|TRBD2|TRBJ2-1|TRBV7-8
TGTGCCAGCAGCTTACCTCGGGCTAGCGGGAGGTATGAGCAGTTCTTC
CASSLPRASGRYEQFF
>NA|TRBD2|TRBJ2-5|TRBV4-2
TGTGCTAGCAGCCAAGACATGGCGGGAGGGTCCTTGGGGAATTACAATGAGCAGTACTTC
CASSQDMAGGSLGNYNEQYF
>few|TRBD2|TRBJ2-7|TRBV15
TGTGCCACCAGCCCTTTGATTGGGACTAGCGTCTACGAGCAGTACTTC
CATSPLIGTSVYEQYF
>few|NA|TRBJ1-1|TRBV6-5
TGTGCCACCTTCGGGAGGGCTGGCACTGAAGCTTTCTTT
CATFGRAGTEAFF
>NA|TRBD1|TRBJ1-4|TRBV11-2
TGTGCCAGCAGGGACAGGCCTAATGAAAAACTGTTTTTT
CASRDRPNEKLFF
>NA|NA|TRBJ1-3|TRBV9
TGTGCCAGCAGCGTAGCTGGGGTGGACACCATATATTTT
CASSVAGVDTIYF
>few|NA|TRBJ2-7|TRBV4-3
TGCGCCAGCAGCCACCTGGGACTGTCCTACGAGCAGTACTTC
CASSHLGLSYEQYF
>NA|NA|TRBJ2-5|TRBV6-5
TGTGCCAGCAGTGATATCCGGGAGTCGGAGACCCAGTACTTC
CASSDIRESETQYF